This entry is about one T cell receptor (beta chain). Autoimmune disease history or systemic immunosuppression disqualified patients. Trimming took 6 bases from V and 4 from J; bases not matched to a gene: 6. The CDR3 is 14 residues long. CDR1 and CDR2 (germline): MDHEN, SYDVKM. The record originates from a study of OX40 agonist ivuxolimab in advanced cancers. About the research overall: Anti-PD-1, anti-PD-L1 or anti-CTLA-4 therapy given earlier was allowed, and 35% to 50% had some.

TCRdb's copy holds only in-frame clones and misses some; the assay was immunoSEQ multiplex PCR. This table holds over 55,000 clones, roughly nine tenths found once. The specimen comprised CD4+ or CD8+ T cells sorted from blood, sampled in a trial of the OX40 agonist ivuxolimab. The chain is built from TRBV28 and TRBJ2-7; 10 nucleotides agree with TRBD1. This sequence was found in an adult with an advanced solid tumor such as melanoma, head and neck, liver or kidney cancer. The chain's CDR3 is CASSEGQGTYEQYF. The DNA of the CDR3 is TGTGCCAGCAGCGAGGGACAGGGGACGTACGAGCAGTACTTC.